Presented here are 21 T cell receptor beta chains from one specimen sequenced in a study of T cells in Graves' hyperthyroidism and ophthalmopathy. The investigators amplified TCR beta CDR3 regions from RNA transcripts. Carried out on the TCR CDR3, a first-round RT-PCR used the HTBI primer set. TCRdb re-called the multiplex PCR reads with MiXCR, one entry per CDR3 protein. The sample holds about 480,000 distinct CDR3 sequences; 24% are singletons and the top ten take roughly 12%. The sample consisted of blood. These receptors were collected from a woman between 25 and 40 years old with Graves' ophthalmopathy.

This clonotype was picked up many times. At one of its ends the junction is not consistent with the germline gene, which may arise from a read error. The chain carries TRBV7-7 and TRBJ2-2, with 10 bases that match TRBD1. Germline values: CDR1 SSHAT, CDR2 FNYEAQ (reference sequence). The CDR3 sequence is 17 residues long. In DNA, the CDR3 is TGTGCTAGCAGCTTAACTGCTGGGGACAGGGGCACCGGGGAGCTGTTTTTT. It translates to CASSLTAGDRGTGELFF. Complete variable domain (other parts from reference TRBV7-7 and TRBJ2-2): GAGVSQSPRYKVTKRGQDVTLRCDPISSHATLYWYQQALGQGPEFLTYFNYEAQPDKSGLPSDRFSAERPEGSISTLTIQRTEQRDSAMYRCASSLTAGDRGTGELFFGEGSRLTVL.

This clonotype showed up just a few times. V usage is TRBV27 and J usage is TRBJ2-7; 8 bases line up with TRBD1. The CDR3 is made up of 15 amino acids. V shed 2 bases, J shed 4 bases, and the junction held 7 bases outside the gene matches. CDR1 MNHEY and CDR2 SMNVEV come from the germline V gene (reference sequence). This chain's CDR3 is CASSLRQGAPYEQYF. The CDR3, as DNA: TGTGCCAGCAGTTTAAGGCAGGGGGCCCCTTACGAGCAGTACTTC.

This clonotype has a handful of counts. The chain has TRBV5-1 and TRBJ2-5, with D possibly being TRBD1 (6 bases). CDR1 and CDR2 from the germline V gene are SGHRS and YFSETQ. V was trimmed by 5 bases and J by 5 bases, leaving 19 bases between them. The CDR3 has 15 amino acids. The CDR3 region is CASRKIAEGHETQYF. CDR3 DNA sequence: TGCGCCAGCAGAAAAATAGCCGAGGGACATGAGACCCAGTACTTC.

This clonotype was detected ten times or more. This chain connects TRBV27 to TRBJ2-7, with D possibly TRBD2 on 5 matching bases. Germline V gene data show CDR1 as MNHEY and CDR2 as SMNVEV (reference sequence). CDR3 length: 14 amino acids. Trimming removed 4 bases from V and 5 bases from J, with 15 bases in between. Here the CDR3 DNA reads TGTGCCAGCAGTTCCGGCTTGCGGGTCGACGAGCAGTACTTC. Its translation: CASSSGLRVDEQYF.

This clonotype has just a few counts. The gene calls are TRBV5-1 and TRBJ1-1; D call uncertain. V lost 0 bases and J lost 0, with 15 bases in between. The CDR3 is 17 amino acids. Looked up from germline, CDR1 is SGHRS and CDR2 is YFSETQ. The CDR3 DNA sequence: TGCGCCAGCAGCTTGGGAGAACAGAATGGTATGAACACTGAAGCTTTCTTT. It codes for CASSLGEQNGMNTEAFF. Looking up the rest from reference TRBV5-1 and TRBJ1-1 gives the full variable domain: KAGVTQTPRYLIKTRGQQVTLSCSPISGHRSVSWYQQTPGQGLQFLFEYFSETQRNKGNFPGRFSGRQFSNSRSEMNVSTLELGDSALYLCASSLGEQNGMNTEAFFGQGTRLTVV.

A few counts support this clonotype. This CDR3 reads CASSSEGTTQAFF. Here the CDR3 DNA reads TGTGCCAGCAGCTCCGAGGGGACGACACAAGCTTTCTTT. The chain uses TRBV11-3 and TRBJ1-1, with D possibly being TRBD1 (5 bases). There are 13 residues in the CDR3. V dropped 4 bases and J dropped 9 bases, with 15 bases sitting between them. Germline-derived CDR1 and CDR2 are SGHNT and YENEEA.

This clonotype showed up just a few times. This may come from a read error, since a much larger clone is one base off. This sequence joins TRBV12-3 or TRBV12-4 and TRBJ2-7; D is perhaps TRBD1 or TRBD2 (5 bases each). The CDR3 contains 13 residues. V lost 2 bases and J lost 12, with 17 bases in between. The CDR3 region has the DNA TGTGCCAGCAGTTTATCGGGGACCCTGAGGACGTACTTC. Translating it yields CASSLSGTLRTYF.

This clonotype appeared many times. V is TRBV12-3 or TRBV12-4 and J is TRBJ2-7, with TRBD1 matching 7 bases. V shed 6 bases, J shed 4 bases, and the junction held 6 bases outside the gene matches. The CDR3 has 13 amino acids. In nucleotides, the CDR3 is TGTGCCAGCAGCGGACAGGTTCCGTACGAGCAGTACTTC. Translated, it gives CASSGQVPYEQYF.

The CDR3 nucleotides read TGTGCCAGCAGTCCTATGGACAGGGCGGCGGGCACTGAAGCTTTCTTT. It yields the protein CASSPMDRAAGTEAFF. The chain couples TRBV6-1 to TRBJ1-1, with 8 bases fitting TRBD1. The V gene end was trimmed by 5 bases and the J gene end by 4 bases; junction bases not matched to a gene: 12. Looked up from germline, CDR1 is MNHNS and CDR2 is SASEGT. The CDR3 is 16 residues long.

This clonotype was detected many times. The chain carries TRBV14 and TRBJ1-1; unclear D gene. Germline V gene sequence: CDR1 SGHDN, CDR2 FVKESK. The CDR3 runs 19 residues. V lost 0 bases, J lost 2 bases, and 22 bases lay in between. The DNA for the CDR3 is TGTGCCAGCAGCCAAGATATACTTTTGAGACGGCGGGTCAACACTGAAGCTTTCTTT. This sequence encodes CASSQDILLRRRVNTEAFF.

The rearrangement links TRBV29-1 to TRBJ2-7, with D possibly being TRBD1 or TRBD2 (5 bases each). Germline assignment: CDR1 SQVTM and CDR2 ANQGSEA. The length of the CDR3 is 14 residues. V was trimmed by 7 bases and J by 0 bases, leaving 16 bases between them. The CDR3 DNA is TGCAGCGCAGATCCGGGACGGATCTCCTACGAGCAGTACTTC. Encoded protein: CSADPGRISYEQYF.

This rearrangement joins TRBV25-1 to TRBJ1-2, with D possibly matching TRBD1 (6 bases). Trimming left V 2 bases short and J 8 bases short, with 9 bases between. The CDR3 runs 12 residues. CDR1 MGHDK and CDR2 SYGVNS come from the germline V gene. This CDR3 reads CASSEGGEGYTF. The CDR3 nucleotides read TGTGCCAGCAGTGAAGGGGGCGAGGGCTACACCTTC.

This clonotype was counted a few times. This chain connects TRBV5-1 to TRBJ1-1; 10 bases are shared with TRBD1. The CDR3 extends over 16 amino acids. Germline assignment: CDR1 SGHRS and CDR2 YFSETQ. V shed 0 bases and J 2 bases; nucleotides not matched to a gene: 4. The CDR3, as DNA: TGCGCCAGCAGCTTGGGACGGACAGGGGGAAACACTGAAGCTTTCTTT. Translated, it gives CASSLGRTGGNTEAFF.

Many counts were recorded for this clonotype. This could be a read error, since a much larger clone is one nucleotide away. The chain uses TRBV7-2 and TRBJ2-7; 7 nucleotides match TRBD2. The CDR3 runs to 16 residues. CDR1 is SGHTA and CDR2 is FQGNSA in the germline V gene. The CDR3 DNA follows: TGTGCCAGCAGCCCTCAAAGCAGCGGGGTTCCCTACGAGCAGCACTTC. It specifies CASSPQSSGVPYEQHF.

This clonotype showed up just a few times. This chain joins TRBV2 and TRBJ1-5; D call uncertain. The V end lost 7 bases, the J end lost 3 bases, and 10 bases lay between the germline ends. Germline assignment: CDR1 SNHLY and CDR2 FYNNEI. The CDR3 is made up of 13 amino acids. The CDR3 region has the DNA TGTGCCAGCACGGGTGGGTACAATCAGCCCCAGCATTTT. It yields the protein CASTGGYNQPQHF.

The chain recombines TRBV6-5 with TRBJ2-5; 10 positions match TRBD2. The CDR3 extends over 16 amino acids. V was clipped by 4 bases and J by 2 bases; unmatched bases: 7. Germline-derived CDR1 and CDR2 are MNHEY and SVGAGI. CDR3 in DNA: TGTGCCAGCAGTTCCTTACTAGCGGGGCTACAAGAGACCCAGTACTTC. Protein: CASSSLLAGLQETQYF.

The rearrangement joins TRBV20-1 to TRBJ1-5; no clear D gene. V lost 5 bases, J lost 3 bases, and 14 bases lay in between. The CDR3 covers 14 residues. Germline-derived CDR1 and CDR2 are DFQATT and SNEGSKA (reference sequence). The CDR3 nucleotides are TGCAGTGCTCAGATCGGCGACATCAATCAGCCCCAGCATTTT. Protein: CSAQIGDINQPQHF.

The rearrangement uses TRBV5-1 and TRBJ1-5, with D possibly matching TRBD1 (5 bases). The germline V and J ends were trimmed by 4 bases and 2 bases, with 13 bases remaining between them. Germline V gives CDR1 SGHRS, CDR2 YFSETQ. The CDR3 extends over 15 amino acids. CDR3 DNA sequence: TGCGCCAGCAGCCCCGAGGGGACTGGCAATCAGCCCCAGCATTTT. Its translation is CASSPEGTGNQPQHF.

This clonotype was counted ten times or more. The chain has TRBV6-2 or TRBV6-3 and TRBJ2-7; D unresolved. The length of the CDR3 is 14 residues. The germline V gene encodes CDR1 MNHEY and CDR2 SVGEGT. Trimming took 4 bases from V and 0 from J, leaving 10 bases between them. CDR3 nucleotide sequence: TGTGCCAGCAGTTCTCCCGCCGCCTCCTACGAGCAGTACTTC. Translated: CASSSPAASYEQYF.

This clonotype appeared many times. One junction end disagrees with the germline gene, perhaps due to a read error. The V gene is TRBV7-8, the J gene TRBJ2-7; TRBD1 matches at 9 bases. The CDR3 extends over 15 amino acids. Germline V gene lookup returns CDR1 SGHVS and CDR2 FQNEAQ. This chain's CDR3 is CASSLAQGAPLERYF. The DNA of the CDR3 is TGTGCCAGCAGCTTAGCACAGGGGGCGCCGCTCGAGCGGTACTTC.

The rearrangement uses TRBV30 and TRBJ1-5; 9 bases map to TRBD1. The germline gives CDR1 GTSNPN, CDR2 SVGIG (reference sequence). V lost 0 bases, J lost 4 bases, and 4 bases stayed unmatched. The CDR3 is 15 amino acids. The CDR3 sequence is CAWSVQGARNQPQHF. DNA of the CDR3: TGTGCCTGGAGTGTACAGGGGGCGCGAAATCAGCCCCAGCATTTT.